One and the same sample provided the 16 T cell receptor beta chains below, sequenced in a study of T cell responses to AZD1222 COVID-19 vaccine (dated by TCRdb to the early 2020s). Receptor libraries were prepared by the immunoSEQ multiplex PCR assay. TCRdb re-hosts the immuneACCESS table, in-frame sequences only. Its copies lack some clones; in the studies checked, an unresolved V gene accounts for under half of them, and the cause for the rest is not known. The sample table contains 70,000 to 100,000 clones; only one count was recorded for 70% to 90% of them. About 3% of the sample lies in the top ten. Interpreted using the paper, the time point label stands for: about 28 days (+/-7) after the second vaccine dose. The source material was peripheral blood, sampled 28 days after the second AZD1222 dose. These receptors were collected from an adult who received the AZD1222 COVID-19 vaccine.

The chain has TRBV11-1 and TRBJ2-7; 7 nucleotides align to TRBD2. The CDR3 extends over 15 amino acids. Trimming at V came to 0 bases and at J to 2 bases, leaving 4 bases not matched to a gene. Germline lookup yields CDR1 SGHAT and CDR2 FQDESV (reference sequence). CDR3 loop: CASSLAHGLAYEQYF. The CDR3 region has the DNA TGTGCCAGCAGCTTAGCCCACGGACTAGCCTACGAGCAGTACTTC.

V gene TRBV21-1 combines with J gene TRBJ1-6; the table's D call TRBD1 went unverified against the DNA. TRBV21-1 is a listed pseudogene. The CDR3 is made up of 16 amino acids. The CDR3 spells CASSKKKGRVTTPLHF. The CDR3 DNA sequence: TGTGCCAGCAGCAAAAAGAAGGGCAGGGTCACGACACCCCTCCACTTT.

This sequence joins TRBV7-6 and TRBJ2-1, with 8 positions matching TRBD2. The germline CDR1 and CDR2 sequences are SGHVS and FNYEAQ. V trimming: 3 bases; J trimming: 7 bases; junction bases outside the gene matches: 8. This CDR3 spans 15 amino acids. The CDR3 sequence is CASSFSGTSPNEQFF. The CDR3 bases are TGTGCCAGCAGCTTTTCCGGGACTAGTCCGAATGAGCAGTTCTTC.

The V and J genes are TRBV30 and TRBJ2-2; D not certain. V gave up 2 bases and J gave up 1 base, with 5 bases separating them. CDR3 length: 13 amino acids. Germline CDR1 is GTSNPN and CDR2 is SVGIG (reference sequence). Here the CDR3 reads CAWSTVNTGELFF. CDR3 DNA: TGTGCCTGGAGTACGGTGAACACCGGGGAGCTGTTTTTT.

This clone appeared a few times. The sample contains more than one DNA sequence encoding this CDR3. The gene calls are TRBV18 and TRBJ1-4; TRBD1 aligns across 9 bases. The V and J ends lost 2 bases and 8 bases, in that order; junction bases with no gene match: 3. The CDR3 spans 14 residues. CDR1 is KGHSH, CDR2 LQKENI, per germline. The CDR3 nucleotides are TGTGCCAGCTCACCAGGGACAGGGCGGGAAAAACTGTTTTTT. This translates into CASSPGTGREKLFF.

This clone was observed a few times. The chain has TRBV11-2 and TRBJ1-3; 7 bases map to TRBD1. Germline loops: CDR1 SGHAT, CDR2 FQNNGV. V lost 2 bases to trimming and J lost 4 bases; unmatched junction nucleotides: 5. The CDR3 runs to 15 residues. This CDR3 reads CASSLRGTEGNTIYF. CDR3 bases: TGTGCCAGCAGCTTACGAGGGACAGAAGGAAACACCATATATTTT. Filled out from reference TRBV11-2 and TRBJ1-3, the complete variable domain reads EAGVAQSPRYKIIEKRQSVAFWCNPISGHATLYWYQQILGQGPKLLIQFQNNGVVDDSQLPKDRFSAERLKGVDSTLKIQPAKLEDSAVYLCASSLRGTEGNTIYFGEGSWLTVV.

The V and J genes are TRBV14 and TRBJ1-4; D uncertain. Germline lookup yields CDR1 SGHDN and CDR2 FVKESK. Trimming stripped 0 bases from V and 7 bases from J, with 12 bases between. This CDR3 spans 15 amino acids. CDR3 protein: CASSQDSTVSEKLFF. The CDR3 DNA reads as TGTGCCAGCAGCCAAGATTCGACGGTTAGTGAAAAACTGTTTTTT.

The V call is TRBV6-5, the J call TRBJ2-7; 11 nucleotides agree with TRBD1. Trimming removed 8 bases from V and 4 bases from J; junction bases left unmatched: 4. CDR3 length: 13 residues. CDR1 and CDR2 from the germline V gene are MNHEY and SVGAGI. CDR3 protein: CASGRDRGYEQYF. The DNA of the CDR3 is TGTGCCAGCGGCCGGGACAGGGGGTACGAGCAGTACTTC.

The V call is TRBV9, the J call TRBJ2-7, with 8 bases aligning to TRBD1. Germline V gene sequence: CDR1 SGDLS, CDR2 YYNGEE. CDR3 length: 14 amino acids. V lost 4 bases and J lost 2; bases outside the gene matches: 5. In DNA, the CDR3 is TGTGCCAGCAGCTACGGGACAGGACCCTACGAGCAGTACTTC. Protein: CASSYGTGPYEQYF.

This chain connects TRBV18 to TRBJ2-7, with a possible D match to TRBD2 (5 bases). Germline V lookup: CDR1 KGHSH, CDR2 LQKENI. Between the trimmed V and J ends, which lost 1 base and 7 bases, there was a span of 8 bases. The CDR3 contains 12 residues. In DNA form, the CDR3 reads TGTGCCAGCTCACCACTCTCGGGAGAGCAGTACTTC. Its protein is CASSPLSGEQYF.

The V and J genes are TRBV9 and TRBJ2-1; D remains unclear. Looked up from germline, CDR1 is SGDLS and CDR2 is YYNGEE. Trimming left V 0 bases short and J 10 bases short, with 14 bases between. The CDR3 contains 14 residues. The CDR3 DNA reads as TGTGCCAGCAGCGTAGAAGGTAGTCCGGTCGAGCAGTTCTTC. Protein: CASSVEGSPVEQFF.

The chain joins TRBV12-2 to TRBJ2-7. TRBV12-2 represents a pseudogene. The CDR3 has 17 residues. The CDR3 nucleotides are TGTGCAAGTCGCTTAGCGTGGTCCGGCCCGCTGGCCTACGAGCAGTACTTC. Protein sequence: CASRLAWSGPLAYEQYF.

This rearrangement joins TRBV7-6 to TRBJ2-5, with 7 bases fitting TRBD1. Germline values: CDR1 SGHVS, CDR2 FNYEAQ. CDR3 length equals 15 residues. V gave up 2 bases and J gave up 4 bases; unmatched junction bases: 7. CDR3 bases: TGTGCCAGCAGCTTAAGCAGGGGGTTCAGAGAGACCCAGTACTTC. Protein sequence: CASSLSRGFRETQYF.

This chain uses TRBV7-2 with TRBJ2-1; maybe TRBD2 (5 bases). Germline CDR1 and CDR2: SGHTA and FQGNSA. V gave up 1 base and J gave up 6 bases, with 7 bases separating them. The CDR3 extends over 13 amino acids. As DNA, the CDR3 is TGTGCCAGCAGCTTAGTGACTACCAATGAGCAGTTCTTC. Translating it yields CASSLVTTNEQFF.

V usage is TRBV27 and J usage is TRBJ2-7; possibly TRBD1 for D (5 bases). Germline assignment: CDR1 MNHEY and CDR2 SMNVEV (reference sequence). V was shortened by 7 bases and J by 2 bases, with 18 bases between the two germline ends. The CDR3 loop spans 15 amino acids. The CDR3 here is CASTNPLQDPYEQYF. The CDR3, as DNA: TGTGCCAGCACCAACCCCCTACAGGATCCCTACGAGCAGTACTTC.

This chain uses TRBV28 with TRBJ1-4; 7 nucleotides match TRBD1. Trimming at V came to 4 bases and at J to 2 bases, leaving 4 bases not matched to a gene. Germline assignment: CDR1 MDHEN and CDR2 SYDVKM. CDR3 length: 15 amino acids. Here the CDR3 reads CASSSMDRTNEKLFF. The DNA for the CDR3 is TGTGCCAGCAGTTCCATGGACAGGACTAATGAAAAACTGTTTTTT.